This T cell receptor beta chain was sequenced in a study of T-cell reconstitution after alpha-beta-depleted transplantation in children. For TCRbeta, the library was prepared with unique molecular identifiers. MiXCR was run by TCRdb on the PCR reads, yielding one entry per CDR3 protein. The sample has 450,000 to 500,000 distinct CDR3 sequences; approximately 13% are singletons. This specimen was PBMCs from the stem cell graft donor, taken from the stem cell graft. The sequence was obtained from a human donor who donated a stem cell graft to a child with combined immunodeficiency.

CDR3 region: CASSKLSLSTWETQYF. CDR3 sequence (DNA): TGTGCCAGCAGCAAACTTTCGCTGTCAACGTGGGAGACCCAGTACTTC. J is TRBJ2-5 and V is TRBV21-1; the table names TRBD1, a call not compared with the DNA. TRBV21-1 is a pseudogene segment. The CDR3 has 16 amino acids.